This T cell receptor beta chain was identified in a study of control samples from healthy donors and cancer patients. About this clone itself: The sample holds other DNA sequences that translate to the same CDR3.

The CDR3 totals 15 residues. V lost 7 bases to trimming and J lost 0 bases; unmatched junction nucleotides: 5. The germline CDR1 and CDR2 sequences are LNHDA and SQIVND (reference sequence). Clones were read by immunoSEQ multiplex PCR, and TCRdb kept only the in-frame ones, dropping some. Of around 50,000 clones in the sample, over 85% were seen once. This sequence originates from a man in his forties with colorectal cancer. The V call is TRBV19, the J call TRBJ2-7; TRBD2 aligns across 11 bases. The source material was PBMCs. This chain's CDR3 is CASKKTSGNSYEQYF. The CDR3 bases are TGTGCCAGTAAAAAGACTAGCGGGAACTCCTACGAGCAGTACTTC. The whole variable domain, remainder taken from reference TRBV19 and TRBJ2-7, is DGGITQSPKYLFRKEGQNVTLSCEQNLNHDAMYWYRQDPGQGLRLIYYSQIVNDFQKGDIAEGYSVSREKKESFPLTVTSAQKNPTAFYLCASKKTSGNSYEQYFGPGTRLTVT.